The clone carrying this T cell receptor (beta chain) was seen a few times. Antigen specificity is unknown. As for time point: persistent/refractory GD, antithyroid drugs over 5 years with positive TRAb. Scientists built the TCR library using RNA that was extracted from PBMCs. Patients came from an endocrinology department in Xi'an, China. The sample is drawn from a study of regulatory T cells in long-lasting Graves disease. Looking at the study overall: Positivity for TSH receptor antibodies plus over 5 years of antithyroid drugs meant persistent Graves' disease. Broader study findings: Gene preferences differed: TRBV28, TRBJ1-2, TRBJ2-5 in persistent cases. Less diverse TCR repertoires were seen in persistent Graves' patients than in newly diagnosed ones.

CDR1 DFQATT and CDR2 SNEGSKA come from the germline V gene (reference sequence). V gave up 1 base and J gave up 9 bases; unmatched junction bases: 4. The CDR3 covers 12 residues. Arm-PCR of CDR3 regions with iRepertoire HTBI primers generated TCR beta libraries. TCRdb analysed the multiplex PCR reads with MiXCR anew, one entry per CDR3 protein. The sample holds roughly 490,000 distinct CDR3 sequences, less than 25% seen once. The chain links TRBV20-1 to TRBJ2-7; 9 nucleotides match TRBD1. The clonotype originates from a female donor with Graves disease. The specimen comprised peripheral blood mononuclear cells (PBMCs), sampled when the disease was refractory, from a patient treated with antithyroid drugs. The CDR3, as DNA: TGCAGTGCTAGAGTTACAGGGGGCGGGCAGTACTTC. This codes for CSARVTGGGQYF.